This T cell receptor (beta chain) was sequenced for a study of PD-1 blockade in classical Hodgkin lymphoma. Study background: On a schedule of every 2 weeks, patients received nivolumab 3 mg/kg intravenously. Overall study findings and caveats: Relapsed/refractory patients reportedly had lower baseline diversity than newly diagnosed patients. Repertoire differences have undefined causes, possibly disease activity or prior therapy.

With respect to this clone: Its antigen is as yet unknown.

Each patient experienced a relapse that followed autologous stem cell transplantation, and brentuximab vedotin exposure varied. The CDR3 loop spans 12 amino acids. Trimming removed 8 bases from V and 10 bases from J, with 14 bases in between. Germline lookup yields CDR1 SNHLY and CDR2 FYNNEI. The repertoire was sequenced with immunoSEQ multiplex PCR; TCRdb's copy has only in-frame clones and lacks some. The sample records about 53,000 clones, approximately 84% being singletons. This chain links TRBV2 with TRBJ1-4, with D unresolved. Sequenced here: peripheral blood mononuclear cells (PBMCs), sampled at baseline. The sequence was collected from a human donor with classical Hodgkin lymphoma. CDR3 sequence: CASGRDAGKLFF. The CDR3 coding sequence is TGTGCCAGCGGACGAGACGCTGGAAAACTGTTTTTT.